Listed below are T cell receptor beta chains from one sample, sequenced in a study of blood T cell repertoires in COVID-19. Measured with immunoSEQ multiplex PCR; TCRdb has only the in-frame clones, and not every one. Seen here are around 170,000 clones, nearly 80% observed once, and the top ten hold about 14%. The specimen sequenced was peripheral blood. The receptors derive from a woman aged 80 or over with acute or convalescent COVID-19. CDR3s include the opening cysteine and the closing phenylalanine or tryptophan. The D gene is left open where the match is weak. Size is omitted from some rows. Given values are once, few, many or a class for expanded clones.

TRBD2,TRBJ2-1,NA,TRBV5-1,TGCGCCAGCAGCTTGCTGGCGGGGGGGAATTCCTACAATGAGCAGTTCTTC,CASSLLAGGNSYNEQFF
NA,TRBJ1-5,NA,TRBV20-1,TGCAGTGCTAGTAAGGGGGGGTCGGTCCGTCAGCCCCAGCATTTT,CSASKGGSVRQPQHF
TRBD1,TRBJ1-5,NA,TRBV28,TGTGCCAGCAGTCCCGGGACAGGGGGCGTTCAGCCCCAGCATTTT,CASSPGTGGVQPQHF
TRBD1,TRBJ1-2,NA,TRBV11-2,TGTGCCAGCAGCTTGGCGGGACAGGGCAGCTACTATGGCTACACCTTC,CASSLAGQGSYYGYTF
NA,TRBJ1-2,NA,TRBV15,TGTGCCACCAGCAGAGCCCGGGAAAACTATGGCTACACCTTC,CATSRARENYGYTF
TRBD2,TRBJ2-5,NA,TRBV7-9,TGTGCCAGCAGCTTAGTTACTAGCGGGGAGACCCAGTACTTC,CASSLVTSGETQYF
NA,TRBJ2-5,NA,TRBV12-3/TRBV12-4,TGTGCCAGCAGTTTAACAGGTCAGGGGCCCCAGTACTTC,CASSLTGQGPQYF
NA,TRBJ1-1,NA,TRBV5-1,TGCGCCAGCAGCGGCCAGGGGCTCTCTAACACTGAAGCTTTCTTT,CASSGQGLSNTEAFF
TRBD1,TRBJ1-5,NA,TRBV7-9,TGTGCCAGCAGTTTGGGACAGGGAGTCGGTCAGCCCCAGCATTTT,CASSLGQGVGQPQHF
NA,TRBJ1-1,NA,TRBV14,TGTGCCAGCAGCTCGCAGGGTAACACTGAAGCTTTCTTT,CASSSQGNTEAFF
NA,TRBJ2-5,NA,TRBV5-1,TGCGCCAGCAGCTTGGGAGGGGGATTAGAGACCCAGTACTTC,CASSLGGGLETQYF
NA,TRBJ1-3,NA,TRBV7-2,TGTGCCAGCAGCTTCGACAGTGGCTCTGGAAACACCATATATTTT,CASSFDSGSGNTIYF
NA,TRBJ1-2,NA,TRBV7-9,TGTGCCAGCAGCCCACGGGAGGGAGGGTCTGACTATGGCTACACCTTC,CASSPREGGSDYGYTF
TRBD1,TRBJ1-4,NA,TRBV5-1,TGCGCCAGCAGCGGTACAGGGGTGAGGGTTAATGAAAAACTGTTTTTT,CASSGTGVRVNEKLFF
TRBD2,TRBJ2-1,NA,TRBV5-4,TGTGCCAGCAGCCTCCGACTAGCGGGGGGACAATACAATGAGCAGTTCTTC,CASSLRLAGGQYNEQFF
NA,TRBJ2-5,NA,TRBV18,TGTGCCAGCTCACCACCGAGAGGCAGGGCTGACAAAGAGACCCAGTACTTC,CASSPPRGRADKETQYF
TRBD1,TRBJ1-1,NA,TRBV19,TGTGCCAGTAGTTTATACAGGGGTGGGGGAGACACTGAAGCTTTCTTT,CASSLYRGGGDTEAFF
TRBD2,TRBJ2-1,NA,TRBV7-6,TGTGCCAGCAGCTTAGAAATCGAGCGGGGGGGCTATGCTAGCTCCTACAATGAGCAGTTCTTC,CASSLEIERGGYASSYNEQFF
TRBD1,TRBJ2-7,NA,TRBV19,TGTGCCAGTAGTCCCTGGGACAGGCTGAACGAGCAGTACTTC,CASSPWDRLNEQYF
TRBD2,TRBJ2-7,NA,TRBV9,TGTGCCAGCAGCCCAATAGCGGGTCGTTACGAGCAGTACTTC,CASSPIAGRYEQYF
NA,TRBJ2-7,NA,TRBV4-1,TGCGCCAGCAGCCAGAGGGAGACCTACGAGCAGTACTTC,CASSQRETYEQYF
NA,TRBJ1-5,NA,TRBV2,TGTGCCAGCAGCGCCCAGGGTCGAGGTCAGCCCCAGCATTTT,CASSAQGRGQPQHF
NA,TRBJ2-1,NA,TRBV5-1,TGCGCCAGCAGCCTGAGCGGTGAGCAGTTCTTC,CASSLSGEQFF
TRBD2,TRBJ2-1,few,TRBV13,TGTGCCAGCAGCTTAGGCCCCGGAGCGGGGGGGTACAATGAGCAGTTCTTC,CASSLGPGAGGYNEQFF
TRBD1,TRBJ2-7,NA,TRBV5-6,TGTGCCAGCAGCTCGCCGGACAGGGCGGGCTACGAGCAGTACTTC,CASSSPDRAGYEQYF
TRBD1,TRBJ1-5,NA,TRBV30,TGTGCCTGGAGTCGCATCGCCCCAGGGGGCCAAAGGGCCCAGCATTTT,CAWSRIAPGGQRAQHF
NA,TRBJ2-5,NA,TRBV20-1,TGCAGTGCTAGTCAGGACAGCCAAGAGACCCAGTACTTC,CSASQDSQETQYF
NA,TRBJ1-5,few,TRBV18,TGTGCCAGCTCACCGGGGCAGAATCAGCCCCAGCATTTT,CASSPGQNQPQHF
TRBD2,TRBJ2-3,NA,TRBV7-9,TGTGCCAGCAGCTTAGGAGGGCTTGCGGGGGGATGGACAGATACGCAGTATTTT,CASSLGGLAGGWTDTQYF
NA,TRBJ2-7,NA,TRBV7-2,TGTGCCAGCAGCCCAGGGTTGGTAGCGGACTACGAGCAGTACTTC,CASSPGLVADYEQYF
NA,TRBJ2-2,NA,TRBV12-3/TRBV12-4,TGTGCCAGCAGGTCGACTAGCACCGGGGAGCTGTTTTTT,CASRSTSTGELFF
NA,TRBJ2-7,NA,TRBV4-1,TGCGCCAGCAGCCGGGGTGGGGCGGGGAACTCCTACGAGCAGTACTTC,CASSRGGAGNSYEQYF
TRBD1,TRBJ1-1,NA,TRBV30,TGTGCCTGGACCAGACAGGGGAACACTGAAGCTTTCTTT,CAWTRQGNTEAFF
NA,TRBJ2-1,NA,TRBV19,TGTGCCAGTAGTGGACAGAGCCACAATGAGCAGTTCTTC,CASSGQSHNEQFF
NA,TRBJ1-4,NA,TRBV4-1,TGCGCCAGCAGCCAAGAAGAAGGGTATGGGAGTGAAAAACTGTTTTTT,CASSQEEGYGSEKLFF
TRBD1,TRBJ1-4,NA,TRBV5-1,TGCGCCAGCAGCTCGTGGACAGGGGATAAGGAAAAACTGTTTTTT,CASSSWTGDKEKLFF
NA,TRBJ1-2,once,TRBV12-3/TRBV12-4,TGTGCCACCTCACGAGCTGGGAGTAGTGGCTACACCTTC,CATSRAGSSGYTF
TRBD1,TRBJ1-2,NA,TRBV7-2,TGTGCCAGCAGCTTGGGGCGGGTGGGGACAGACTATGGCTACACCTTC,CASSLGRVGTDYGYTF
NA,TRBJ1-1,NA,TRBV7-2,TGTGCCAGCAGCTTAAGTCGCAGGGGCCCTAGAACTGAAGCTTTCTTT,CASSLSRRGPRTEAFF
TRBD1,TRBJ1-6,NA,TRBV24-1,TGTGCCACTCGGCAATACAGGGGAGTCACCTATAATTCACCCCTCCACTTT,CATRQYRGVTYNSPLHF
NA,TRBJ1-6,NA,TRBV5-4,TGTGCCAGCAGCTTGGATGGGACAATGAATTCACCCCTCCACTTT,CASSLDGTMNSPLHF
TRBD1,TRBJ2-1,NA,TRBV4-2,TGTGCCAGCAGCCTGGGGACAGGGAGGGCCAATGAGCAGTTCTTC,CASSLGTGRANEQFF
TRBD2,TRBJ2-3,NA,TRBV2,TGTGCCAGCAGTGGACGGGAGGCGGCAGATACGCAGTATTTT,CASSGREAADTQYF
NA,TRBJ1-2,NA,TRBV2,TGTGCCAGCAGTGATCGGGGGGAAGGCTATGGCTACACCTTC,CASSDRGEGYGYTF
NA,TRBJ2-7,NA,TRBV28,TGTGCCAGCATACCTAATCAGGGGCCGGCCTACGAGCAGTACTTC,CASIPNQGPAYEQYF
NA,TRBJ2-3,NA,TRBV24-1,TGTGCCACCAGTGCCCCGACAGGTCCCAGCACAGATACGCAGTATTTT,CATSAPTGPSTDTQYF
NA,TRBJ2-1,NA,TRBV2,TGTGCCAGCAGTGCGGACAGCCTTTACAATGAGCAGTTCTTC,CASSADSLYNEQFF
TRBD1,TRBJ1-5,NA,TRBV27,TGTGCCAGCAGTTCAACCGCCGGGACAGGGGGCAATCAGCCCCAGCATTTT,CASSSTAGTGGNQPQHF
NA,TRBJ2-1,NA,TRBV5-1,TGCGCCAGCATGAGGGACTCCAACTCCTACAATGAGCAGTTCTTC,CASMRDSNSYNEQFF
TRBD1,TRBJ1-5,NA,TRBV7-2,TGTGCCAGCAGCACCGGGACAGCCCAGCCCCAGCATTTT,CASSTGTAQPQHF
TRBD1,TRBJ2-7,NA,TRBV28,TGTGCCAGCAGTCCGGACAGGGGCTACGAGCAGTACTTC,CASSPDRGYEQYF
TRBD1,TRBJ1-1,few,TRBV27,TGTGCCAGCAGTTCAGGGGGCGCTTACACTGAAGCTTTCTTT,CASSSGGAYTEAFF
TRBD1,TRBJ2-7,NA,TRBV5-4,TGTGCCAGCAGCTTGAGACAGGGGAGGAACGAGCAGTACTTC,CASSLRQGRNEQYF
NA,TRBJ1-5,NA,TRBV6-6,TGTGCCAGCAGTCCCCTAGATCAGCCCCAGCATTTT,CASSPLDQPQHF
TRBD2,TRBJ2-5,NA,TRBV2,TGTGCCGCAAAGGGACTAGCGGGAGCGAGGGGGAGTGGGGAGACCCAGTACTTC,CAAKGLAGARGSGETQYF
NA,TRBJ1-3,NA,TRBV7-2,TGTGCCAGCAGCTTAGGAAACAGTTACTCTGGAAACACCATATATTTT,CASSLGNSYSGNTIYF
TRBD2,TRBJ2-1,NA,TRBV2,TGTGCCAGCAGTGACAGTAGCGGGAGCAGAAATGAGCAGTTCTTC,CASSDSSGSRNEQFF
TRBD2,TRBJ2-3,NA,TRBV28,TGTGCCAGCAGCACCCTAGCGGGAGTTGGGACAGATACGCAGTATTTT,CASSTLAGVGTDTQYF
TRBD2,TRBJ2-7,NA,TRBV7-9,TGTGCCAGCAGCTCGGGACTAGCGAAGCGGGGGGAGCAGTACTTC,CASSSGLAKRGEQYF
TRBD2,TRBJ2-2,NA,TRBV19,TGTGCCAGTAGAGGGAGGACTAGCGGGAGGGGAACCGGGGAGCTGTTTTTT,CASRGRTSGRGTGELFF